The 20 T cell receptor beta chains presented below share a single source sample, sequenced in a study of blood T cell repertoires in COVID-19. Libraries were prepared by immunoSEQ multiplex PCR; TCRdb keeps only in-frame clonotypes and omits some of them. The table includes tens of thousands of clones, 87% detected once. The material sequenced was peripheral blood. The receptors shown here come from a man in his 60s with COVID-19, enrolled during active disease.

The genes are TRBV19 and TRBJ1-5; D is undetermined. The CDR3 runs to 13 residues. Trimming took 10 bases from V and 9 from J, leaving 19 bases between them. CDR1 and CDR2 (germline): LNHDA, SQIVND (reference sequence). CDR3 residues: CATVATSAGPQHF. CDR3 coding DNA: TGTGCCACTGTGGCGACATCGGCAGGGCCCCAGCATTTT.

V is TRBV7-6 and J is TRBJ2-1, with TRBD2 matching 7 bases. The CDR3 is 15 residues long. J was trimmed by 2 bases and V by 5 bases; bases with no gene match: 6. Germline CDR1 SGHVS, CDR2 FNYEAQ. DNA for the CDR3: TGTGCCAGCAGCCCGACACGGGGGGCCTACAATGAGCAGTTCTTC. It encodes CASSPTRGAYNEQFF.

The V and J genes are TRBV30 and TRBJ2-1; the match to TRBD2 covers 7 bases. V lost 0 bases and J lost 9; bases outside the gene matches: 14. Per the germline V gene, CDR1 is GTSNPN and CDR2 is SVGIG (reference sequence). This CDR3 contains 16 residues. CDR3 sequence (DNA): TGTGCCTGGAGTGTTGAGGCGGGAGATCAGAGCGGTGAGCAGTTCTTC. This sequence encodes CAWSVEAGDQSGEQFF.

J is TRBJ2-5 and V is TRBV28; 10 bases are shared with TRBD1. The trim removed 2 bases at V and 5 bases at J, leaving 8 bases unmatched. Germline CDR1 reads MDHEN; CDR2 reads SYDVKM. The CDR3 loop spans 16 amino acids. The CDR3 loop is CASSLPQTGGEETQYF. CDR3 nucleotides: TGTGCCAGCAGTTTACCCCAGACAGGGGGCGAGGAGACCCAGTACTTC.

The chain recombines TRBV18 with TRBJ1-5; the D gene is possibly TRBD1 (5 bases). The CDR3 spans 15 residues. Germline CDR1 and CDR2: KGHSH and LQKENI. V was pared by 3 bases and J by 3 bases, with 12 bases between. The CDR3 DNA follows: TGTGCCAGCTCACCCACGGGGGGAGACAATCAGCCCCAGCATTTT. Its translation is CASSPTGGDNQPQHF.

The chain links TRBV9 to TRBJ2-3; 7 positions agree with TRBD2. Germline V gives CDR1 SGDLS, CDR2 YYNGEE. Trimming removed 3 bases from V and 2 bases from J; junction bases left unmatched: 15. CDR3 size: 18 residues. The CDR3 DNA follows: TGTGCCAGCAGCGCGGCGGGGGTTGAGTCCACAGCCACAGATACGCAGTATTTT. Its translation is CASSAAGVESTATDTQYF.

The chain employs TRBV6-5 and TRBJ2-1; 7 bases match TRBD2. The CDR3 runs to 15 residues. CDR1 MNHEY and CDR2 SVGAGI come from the germline V gene. J gave up 5 bases and V 6 bases, and 10 bases lay outside the gene matches. Here the CDR3 reads CASSPSLAANNEQFF. The CDR3 nucleotides are TGTGCCAGCAGCCCCTCCCTAGCGGCCAACAATGAGCAGTTCTTC.

This clone was seen a few times. This chain connects TRBV18 to TRBJ1-1, with 8 bases lining up with TRBD1. The CDR3 is 15 amino acids. Trimming removed 2 bases from V and 8 bases from J; junction bases left unmatched: 10. Germline CDR1 is KGHSH and CDR2 is LQKENI. CDR3 loop: CASSPSIIGQGEAFF. The CDR3 DNA sequence: TGTGCCAGCTCACCATCAATTATCGGACAGGGAGAAGCTTTCTTT.

The chain links TRBV29-1 to TRBJ1-2; D uncertain. V shed 5 bases and J shed 4 bases, with 14 bases lying between them. Germline-derived CDR1 and CDR2 are SQVTM and ANQGSEA. The CDR3 totals 13 residues. The CDR3 loop reads CSVSGFGGYGYTF. The CDR3 DNA sequence: TGCAGCGTTTCAGGCTTTGGTGGCTATGGCTACACCTTC.

This sequence joins TRBV28 and TRBJ1-2; no definite D call. The CDR3 has 12 amino acids. The germline gives CDR1 MDHEN, CDR2 SYDVKM. Trimming pared 5 bases from V and 7 bases from J, leaving 11 bases between. The CDR3 DNA follows: TGTGCCAGCAGTCCGCAGGTGGGTGGCTACACCTTC. This translates into CASSPQVGGYTF.

V is TRBV11-2 and J is TRBJ2-5, with 9 bases that match TRBD2. This CDR3 is 16 amino acids long. Germline values: CDR1 SGHAT, CDR2 FQNNGV. Trimming took 5 bases from V and 6 from J; bases not matched to a gene: 13. The CDR3 spells CASSPQATSGPQTQYF. The CDR3 DNA reads as TGTGCCAGCAGCCCCCAGGCCACTAGCGGGCCGCAGACCCAGTACTTC.

This clone was found once. V is TRBV4-2 and J is TRBJ2-3, with TRBD2 matching 11 bases. The V segment lost 5 bases and the J segment 7 bases; nucleotides outside the gene matches: 11. The CDR3 extends over 16 amino acids. CDR1 is LGHNA, CDR2 YNFKEQ, per germline. The CDR3 spells CASSTSSGTSGHTQYF. The CDR3 DNA sequence: TGTGCCAGCAGCACCTCCTCCGGGACTAGCGGTCATACGCAGTATTTT.

This sequence joins TRBV28 and TRBJ2-7, with a weak D call TRBD2 (6 bases). With 10 bases removed from V and 3 bases from J, the gap between germline ends came to 16 bases. Germline CDR1 MDHEN, CDR2 SYDVKM. This CDR3 comprises 13 residues. The CDR3 here is CATAGGVGYEQYF. As DNA, the CDR3 is TGTGCCACCGCAGGAGGGGTCGGCTACGAGCAGTACTTC.

This clone was found once. The chain has TRBV7-2 and TRBJ2-1; the match to TRBD2 covers 7 bases. Germline V gene sequence: CDR1 SGHTA, CDR2 FQGNSA. The CDR3 totals 13 residues. Trimming at V came to 4 bases and at J to 4 bases, leaving 1 base not matched to a gene. CDR3 in DNA: TGTGCCAGCAGCTCTAGCGGATACAATGAGCAGTTCTTC. Amino acid sequence: CASSSSGYNEQFF.

The rearrangement links TRBV5-1 to TRBJ2-1, with D tentatively TRBD2 (5 bases). The CDR3 is made up of 12 amino acids. CDR1 is SGHRS and CDR2 is YFSETQ in the germline V gene. The V and J ends lost 4 bases and 7 bases respectively, with 9 bases between them. CDR3 amino acids: CASSPQRNEQFF. The CDR3 DNA reads as TGCGCCAGCAGCCCTCAGCGGAATGAGCAGTTCTTC.

The CDR3 reads CASSEHGGTNQPQHF. Written as DNA, the CDR3 is TGTGCCAGCAGTGAACACGGGGGGACCAATCAGCCCCAGCATTTT. The chain uses TRBV6-1 and TRBJ1-5, with TRBD1 as a possible D gene (5 bases). Germline V gives CDR1 MNHNS, CDR2 SASEGT. The CDR3 consists of 15 residues. The V end was cut by 2 bases, the J end by 3 bases, with 11 bases between.

In its sample, this clone was seen once. The chain employs TRBV3-1 (or the pseudogene TRBV3-2) and TRBJ2-2; TRBD1 matches 8 bases. The CDR3 has 15 amino acids. Germline loops: CDR1 LGHDT, CDR2 YNNKEL (reference sequence). V dropped 6 bases and J dropped 5; count of bases not matched to a gene: 8. The CDR3 spells CASSLQGAWTGELFF. The CDR3 nucleotides read TGTGCCAGCAGTCTGCAGGGGGCTTGGACCGGGGAGCTGTTTTTT.

The chain combines TRBV19 with TRBJ1-5; D may be TRBD1 (6 bases). This CDR3 is 16 amino acids long. With 3 bases removed from V and 0 bases from J, the gap between germline ends came to 12 bases. The germline V gene encodes CDR1 LNHDA and CDR2 SQIVND (reference sequence). CDR3 sequence (DNA): TGTGCCAGTAGTATTTCGGGACAATTTAGCAATCAGCCCCAGCATTTT. Translation gives CASSISGQFSNQPQHF.

The rearrangement links TRBV18 to TRBJ2-3; TRBD2 agrees at 8 bases. CDR3 size: 15 residues. The germline gives CDR1 KGHSH, CDR2 LQKENI. J lost 0 bases, V lost 6 bases, and 5 bases had no gene match. The CDR3 region has the DNA TGTGCCAGCTCCACCTCTAGCGGGAGCACAGATACGCAGTATTTT. Protein sequence: CASSTSSGSTDTQYF.

Here the CDR3 DNA reads TGTGCCAGCAGTGAACTACTAGCGGGAGGTACAGATACGCAGTATTTT. Amino acid sequence: CASSELLAGGTDTQYF. The genes are TRBV6-1 and TRBJ2-3, with 12 bases matching TRBD2. Unmatched junction bases numbered 3, after V lost 2 bases and J lost 3 bases. CDR1 and CDR2 (germline): MNHNS, SASEGT. The CDR3 is 16 residues long.